A selection of T cell receptor beta chains follows, all from one sample in a study of cytomegalovirus exposure and HLA in healthy donors. Assay used: immunoSEQ multiplex PCR; TCRdb lists only in-frame clones, some missing. The sample comprises approximately 150,000 clones, roughly 67% of which are singletons, and about 5% rests with the top ten. Sequences were obtained from PBMCs. Source of these receptors: a woman aged 18-29 years in good health and CMV-seropositive. The CDR3 runs from the conserved cysteine through the conserved F or W. The D gene is left open where the match is weak. Only some rows state a clone size, as once, few, many or a class for expanded clones.

d_gene: -
abundance: -
v_gene: TRBV20-1
j_gene: TRBJ1-2
CDR3nt: TGCAGTCCGCAGATTCACTATGGCTACACCTTC
CDR3aa: CSPQIHYGYTF

d_gene: TRBD1
abundance: -
v_gene: TRBV5-4
j_gene: TRBJ2-7
CDR3nt: TGTGCCAGCAGCCATATTCCCGGGACAGGGGTCTCCTACGAGCAGTACTTC
CDR3aa: CASSHIPGTGVSYEQYF

d_gene: -
abundance: few
v_gene: TRBV2
j_gene: TRBJ2-5
CDR3nt: TGTGCCAGCAGTGAAGCGCTTCAGGGGAATGCGGAGACCCAGTACTTC
CDR3aa: CASSEALQGNAETQYF

d_gene: TRBD2
abundance: -
v_gene: TRBV7-3
j_gene: TRBJ2-3
CDR3nt: TGTGCCAGCAGCTTAATTCGGGGGGGCCCAGATACGCAGTATTTT
CDR3aa: CASSLIRGGPDTQYF

d_gene: -
abundance: once
v_gene: TRBV5-1
j_gene: TRBJ2-3
CDR3nt: TGCGCCAGCAGTTCGATCCGGAGTGCAGATACGCAGTATTTT
CDR3aa: CASSSIRSADTQYF

d_gene: -
abundance: -
v_gene: TRBV25-1
j_gene: TRBJ2-5
CDR3nt: TGTGCCAGCAGTGAAAACAGGCAAGAGACCCAGTACTTC
CDR3aa: CASSENRQETQYF

d_gene: -
abundance: -
v_gene: TRBV18
j_gene: TRBJ2-7
CDR3nt: TGTGCCAGCTCCCGCGGACAGCCTACCTCCTACGAGCAGTACTTC
CDR3aa: CASSRGQPTSYEQYF

d_gene: -
abundance: -
v_gene: TRBV6-1
j_gene: TRBJ1-1
CDR3nt: TGTGCCAGCAGTGGAAACATAGGACAGAGAAATATGAACACTGAAGCTTTCTTT
CDR3aa: CASSGNIGQRNMNTEAFF

d_gene: TRBD1
abundance: -
v_gene: TRBV2
j_gene: TRBJ1-4
CDR3nt: TGTGCCAGCAGGGAACAGGGGGCTCAAAGAAAACTGTTTTTT
CDR3aa: CASREQGAQRKLFF

d_gene: TRBD1
abundance: -
v_gene: TRBV7-2
j_gene: TRBJ2-2
CDR3nt: TGTGCCAGCAGCTTCGGACAGGCGAACACCGGGGAGCTGTTTTTT
CDR3aa: CASSFGQANTGELFF